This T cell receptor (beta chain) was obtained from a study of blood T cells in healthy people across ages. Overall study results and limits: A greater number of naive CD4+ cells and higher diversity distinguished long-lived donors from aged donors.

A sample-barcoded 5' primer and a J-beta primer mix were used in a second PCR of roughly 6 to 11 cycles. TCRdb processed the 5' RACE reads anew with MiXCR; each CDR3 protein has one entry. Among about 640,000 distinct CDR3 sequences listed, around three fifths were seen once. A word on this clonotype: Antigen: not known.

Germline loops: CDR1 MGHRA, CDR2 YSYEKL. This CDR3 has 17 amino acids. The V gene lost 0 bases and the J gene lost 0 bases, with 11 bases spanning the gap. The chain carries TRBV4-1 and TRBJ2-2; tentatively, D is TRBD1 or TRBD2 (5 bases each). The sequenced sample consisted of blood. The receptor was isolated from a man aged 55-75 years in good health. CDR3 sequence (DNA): TGCGCCAGCAGCCAAGATGAAGGGACCGCGAACACCGGGGAGCTGTTTTTT. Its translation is CASSQDEGTANTGELFF.